Presented here are 32 T cell receptor beta chains from one specimen sequenced in a study of blood T cell repertoires in COVID-19 (dated by TCRdb to about 2020). The library relied on the immunoSEQ multiplex PCR assay. This is the immuneACCESS table as TCRdb keeps it, with only in-frame sequences that have V and J called. A part of the clones is gone; compared with another copy, unresolved V genes explain less than half, and the rest is unexplained. The sample table lists 200,000 to 250,000 clones, 83% of them with a count of one. The top ten hold about 4.6% of the sample. Sample: PBMCs or T cells enriched from blood (not recorded which). These receptor sequences come from a woman aged 50 to 60 who had been exposed to COVID-19.

The chain employs TRBV6-1 and TRBJ1-5, with a possible D match to TRBD1 (6 bases). Trimming shortened V by 7 bases and J by 0 bases, and 13 bases separated the two germline ends. Germline V CDR1 and CDR2: MNHNS, SASEGT. This CDR3 region has 15 residues. The CDR3 sequence is CASNPTGLSNQPQHF. The CDR3 DNA sequence: TGTGCCAGCAACCCCACAGGGCTTAGCAATCAGCCCCAGCATTTT.

This sequence joins TRBV7-6 and TRBJ2-5; 10 bases are a match to TRBD1. Trimming cost V 3 bases and J 5 bases; bases outside gene matches: 6. Per germline, CDR1 SGHVS and CDR2 FNYEAQ. The CDR3 has 15 residues. CDR3 sequence: CASSFRDRGTETQYF. The CDR3 bases are TGTGCCAGCAGCTTTAGGGACAGGGGAACGGAGACCCAGTACTTC.

The chain is built from TRBV7-2 and TRBJ1-2, with D possibly TRBD1 on 5 matching bases. Per germline, CDR1 SGHTA and CDR2 FQGNSA. Trimming stripped 3 bases from V and 4 bases from J, with 12 bases between. This CDR3 has 14 residues. CDR3 nucleotide sequence: TGTGCCAGCAGCTTGGGGACTCAAGGCTATGGCTACACCTTC. The encoded protein is CASSLGTQGYGYTF.

V gene TRBV4-2 combines with J gene TRBJ1-4; TRBD1 matches at 9 bases. The CDR3 covers 16 residues. The germline V gene has CDR1 LGHNA and CDR2 YNFKEQ. J was trimmed by 7 bases and V by 0 bases; bases with no gene match: 6. In nucleotides, the CDR3 is TGTGCCAGCAGCCAAGATCGGGGACAGGGTGGTGAAAAACTGTTTTTT. Amino acid sequence: CASSQDRGQGGEKLFF.

The chain combines TRBV4-3 with TRBJ1-3, with 9 nucleotides matching TRBD1. Trimming at V came to 1 base and at J to 0 bases, leaving 1 base not matched to a gene. This CDR3 has 16 residues. The V gene's germline CDR1 is LGHNA and CDR2 YSLEER. The CDR3 DNA sequence: TGCGCCAGCAGCCAAGGGACAGGGGACTCTGGAAACACCATATATTTT. It encodes CASSQGTGDSGNTIYF.

The chain combines TRBV6-5 with TRBJ2-1; 12 nucleotides line up with TRBD2. Trimming removed 5 bases from V and 10 bases from J; junction bases left unmatched: 9. The length of the CDR3 is 15 residues. Germline-derived CDR1 and CDR2 are MNHEY and SVGAGI. CDR3 nucleotides: TGTGCCAGCAGTACTACTAGCGGGGGGCCCTCAGAGCAGTTCTTC. It is translated as CASSTTSGGPSEQFF.

This rearrangement joins TRBV28 to TRBJ2-1; possible D gene TRBD1, 5 bases. V lost 3 bases and J 10 bases, leaving 13 bases between the germline ends. This CDR3 is 13 amino acids long. Germline V gene lookup returns CDR1 MDHEN and CDR2 SYDVKM. As DNA, the CDR3 is TGTGCCAGCAGTTTCCCCCCAGGGCGCGAGCAGTTCTTC. Protein sequence: CASSFPPGREQFF.

The V call is TRBV28, the J call TRBJ1-2, with D possibly being TRBD1 (5 bases). Germline CDR1 MDHEN, CDR2 SYDVKM. The V end was cut by 4 bases, the J end by 6 bases, with 21 bases between. The CDR3 loop spans 16 amino acids. CDR3 DNA: TGTGCCAGCAGTTCCCCGGCCTCGCCAGGGTTGAATGGCTACACCTTC. This codes for CASSSPASPGLNGYTF.

The J gene is TRBJ2-1, the V gene TRBV5-6, with D tentatively TRBD2 (6 bases). Trimming left V 2 bases short and J 3 bases short, with 18 bases between. CDR1 and CDR2 from the germline V gene are SGHDT and YYEEEE. The CDR3 extends over 17 amino acids. CDR3 region: CASSFGEPPGVYNEQFF. In nucleotides, the CDR3 is TGTGCCAGCAGCTTTGGGGAACCACCGGGGGTCTACAATGAGCAGTTCTTC.

The chain carries TRBV6-5 and TRBJ1-2, with a tentative D call TRBD1 (6 bases). This CDR3 is built from 13 residues. Germline V gene data show CDR1 as MNHEY and CDR2 as SVGAGI. Deletions cut 5 bases from V and 4 bases from J, with 11 bases between. Written as DNA, the CDR3 is TGTGCCAGCAGTACCGGGACAAGCTATGGCTACACCTTC. This translates into CASSTGTSYGYTF.

The chain has TRBV7-9 and TRBJ2-5; the match to TRBD2 covers 13 bases. The CDR3 has 16 residues. Germline assignment: CDR1 SEHNR and CDR2 FQNEAQ (reference sequence). J gave up 5 bases and V 6 bases, and 9 bases lay outside the gene matches. CDR3 amino acids: CASSWTSGGALETQYF. CDR3 nucleotide sequence: TGTGCCAGCAGTTGGACTAGCGGGGGAGCCCTTGAGACCCAGTACTTC.

This clone appeared a single time. The chain joins TRBV19 to TRBJ2-7, with 7 bases lining up with TRBD1. V lost 5 bases, J lost 3 bases, and 13 bases stayed unmatched. The CDR3 has 16 residues. Germline CDR1 is LNHDA and CDR2 is SQIVND (reference sequence). In nucleotides, the CDR3 is TGTGCCAGTAGTCCAAGACGGACAGGAACTATCTACGAGCAGTACTTC. As protein: CASSPRRTGTIYEQYF.

This chain joins TRBV14 and TRBJ1-1, with no clear D. V lost 1 base to trimming and J lost 10 bases, with 13 bases between them. CDR1 is SGHDN, CDR2 FVKESK, per germline. The CDR3 runs to 13 residues. The CDR3 DNA is TGTGCCAGCAGCCAAGTCGGCGGGAGCGGAGCTTTCTTT. It translates to CASSQVGGSGAFF.

V and J are TRBV4-3 and TRBJ2-7; D is ambiguous. The CDR3 spans 13 residues. The germline gives CDR1 LGHNA, CDR2 YSLEER. V lost 4 bases to trimming and J lost 3 bases, with 10 bases between them. The CDR3 region has the DNA TGCGCCAGCAGCCTGGGCTCAAACTACGAGCAGTACTTC. Translation: CASSLGSNYEQYF.

This chain connects TRBV9 to TRBJ2-2; no reliable D call. Trimming shortened V by 0 bases and J by 6 bases, and 6 bases separated the two germline ends. CDR3 length: 13 residues. From germline, CDR1 is SGDLS and CDR2 YYNGEE. This CDR3 is CASSVAGPGELFF. The CDR3 nucleotides are TGTGCCAGCAGCGTAGCAGGCCCCGGGGAGCTGTTTTTT.

The chain recombines TRBV7-2 with TRBJ1-2; D might be TRBD1 (6 bases). The CDR3 has 14 amino acids. Germline assignment: CDR1 SGHTA and CDR2 FQGNSA. Trimming took off 4 bases at V and 4 bases at J, with 13 bases between the two ends. The CDR3: CASSSRTARYGYTF. The DNA for the CDR3 is TGTGCCAGCAGCTCGCGGACAGCCCGCTATGGCTACACCTTC.

The chain carries TRBV9 and TRBJ1-1; 10 nucleotides align to TRBD1. CDR3 size: 19 residues. Per germline, CDR1 SGDLS and CDR2 YYNGEE. The V gene end was trimmed by 0 bases and the J gene end by 1 base; junction bases not matched to a gene: 12. This CDR3 reads CASSVVWGTGARENTEAFF. The DNA of the CDR3 is TGTGCCAGCAGCGTAGTTTGGGGGACAGGGGCGCGGGAGAACACTGAAGCTTTCTTT.

A word on this clone: The same CDR3 can be traced to other DNA sequences in this sample. The chain joins TRBV14 to TRBJ2-7; D is unresolved. The length of the CDR3 is 13 residues. Trimming cost V 1 base and J 3 bases, with 7 bases left between them. Germline CDR1 is SGHDN and CDR2 is FVKESK. CDR3 loop: CASSQVRFYEQYF. The CDR3 DNA follows: TGTGCCAGCAGCCAAGTGAGGTTCTACGAGCAGTACTTC.

The sample holds a few counts of this clone. V gene TRBV7-2 combines with J gene TRBJ2-3; 10 nucleotides line up with TRBD2. The V gene end was trimmed by 1 base and the J gene end by 5 bases; junction bases not matched to a gene: 6. This CDR3 contains 16 residues. Per the germline V gene, CDR1 is SGHTA and CDR2 is FQGNSA. Written as DNA, the CDR3 is TGTGCCAGCAGCTTAGGCCTAGCGGGGGCTCTAGATACGCAGTATTTT. It specifies CASSLGLAGALDTQYF.

V usage is TRBV3-1 (or the pseudogene TRBV3-2) and J usage is TRBJ2-7; a possible D gene is TRBD2 (6 bases). Trimming shortened V by 8 bases and J by 2 bases, and 7 bases separated the two germline ends. This CDR3 spans 11 amino acids. The V gene's germline CDR1 is LGHDT and CDR2 YNNKEL (reference sequence). The CDR3 DNA follows: TGTGCCAGCGGGGAGGCCTACGAGCAGTACTTC. It specifies CASGEAYEQYF.

This clone was observed once. The CDR3: CASSTSGTGSPYNEQFF. The CDR3 DNA reads TGTGCCAGCTCTACCAGCGGGACAGGGAGCCCCTACAATGAGCAGTTCTTC. The chain couples TRBV18 to TRBJ2-1, with 9 bases that match TRBD1. Trimming removed 6 bases from V and 2 bases from J; junction bases left unmatched: 11. This CDR3 has 17 amino acids. Germline CDR1 is KGHSH and CDR2 is LQKENI.

The rearrangement uses TRBV20-1 and TRBJ2-3; D call uncertain. The CDR3 is made up of 11 amino acids. V lost 5 bases and J 3 bases, leaving 6 bases between the germline ends. Germline CDR1 is DFQATT and CDR2 is SNEGSKA (reference sequence). The CDR3 DNA reads as TGCAGTGCTTCTATGACAGATACGCAGTATTTT. It yields the protein CSASMTDTQYF.

The sample holds a few counts of this clone. The chain employs TRBV6-2 or TRBV6-3 and TRBJ1-5; TRBD1 might be the D (5 bases). V was trimmed by 6 bases and J by 3 bases, leaving 18 bases between them. The CDR3 runs to 16 residues. Germline V gene lookup returns CDR1 MNHEY and CDR2 SVGEGT. CDR3 nucleotide sequence: TGTGCCAGCAGCGTGGGCCGGGGGAGGAACAATCAGCCCCAGCATTTT. Translated: CASSVGRGRNNQPQHF.

The genes are TRBV12-3 or TRBV12-4 and TRBJ1-1; D remains unclear. This CDR3 region has 11 residues. The V end was cut by 9 bases, the J end by 6 bases, with 11 bases between. In DNA form, the CDR3 reads TGTGCCAGTGAGGTAGGATCTGAAGCTTTCTTT. Translation: CASEVGSEAFF.

This clone was found once. The rearrangement joins TRBV2 to TRBJ2-3; 7 positions agree with TRBD1. The J segment lost 4 bases and the V segment lost 7 bases, leaving 8 bases of the junction unmatched. This CDR3 spans 14 amino acids. CDR1 SNHLY and CDR2 FYNNEI come from the germline V gene. The DNA for the CDR3 is TGTGCCAGCAAAGAGGGGGCGCAGTCAGATACGCAGTATTTT. The encoded protein is CASKEGAQSDTQYF. Full variable domain (outside the CDR3, taken from reference TRBV2 and TRBJ2-3): EPEVTQTPSHQVTQMGQEVILRCVPISNHLYFYWYRQILGQKVEFLVSFYNNEISEKSEIFDDQFSVERPDGSNFTLKIRSTKLEDSAMYFCASKEGAQSDTQYFGPGTRLTVL.

The chain carries TRBV7-2 and TRBJ2-1, with TRBD2 identical over 8 bases. With 2 bases clipped from V and 8 bases from J, the junction kept 8 bases outside the gene matches. This CDR3 is built from 15 residues. Germline V lookup: CDR1 SGHTA, CDR2 FQGNSA. The CDR3, as DNA: TGTGCCAGCAGCTTACTCCAGCGGGGGTTGGATGAGCAGTTCTTC. The encoded protein is CASSLLQRGLDEQFF.

The chain couples TRBV7-2 to TRBJ1-2; unclear D gene. This CDR3 is built from 13 residues. Trimming took off 6 bases at V and 5 bases at J, with 13 bases between the two ends. Per the germline V gene, CDR1 is SGHTA and CDR2 is FQGNSA. The CDR3: CASSRDKLYGYTF. The CDR3 DNA is TGTGCCAGCAGTCGTGACAAGCTTTATGGCTACACCTTC.

J is TRBJ2-5 and V is TRBV5-5; 11 nucleotides align to TRBD2. The J segment lost 2 bases and the V segment lost 1 base, leaving 7 bases of the junction unmatched. Germline V gene sequence: CDR1 SGHKS, CDR2 YYEKEE (reference sequence). The CDR3 has 17 residues. CDR3 in DNA: TGTGCCAGCAGCTTGTCTAGCGGGGGGTTGAGGCAAGAGACCCAGTACTTC. Translating gives CASSLSSGGLRQETQYF.

V gene TRBV19 combines with J gene TRBJ2-7; 8 nucleotides agree with TRBD1. Germline V CDR1 and CDR2: LNHDA, SQIVND (reference sequence). The CDR3 is made up of 15 amino acids. Trimming removed 8 bases from V and 5 bases from J; junction bases left unmatched: 14. CDR3 protein: CASQPRTGHPHEQYF. CDR3 nucleotide sequence: TGTGCCAGTCAGCCCCGGACAGGGCATCCCCACGAGCAGTACTTC.

The chain joins TRBV9 to TRBJ2-2; D is ambiguous. The CDR3 is 14 amino acids. Deletions cut 0 bases from V and 4 bases from J, with 7 bases between. Looked up from germline, CDR1 is SGDLS and CDR2 is YYNGEE. The CDR3 protein is CASSVAPSTGELFF. CDR3 coding DNA: TGTGCCAGCAGCGTAGCTCCCTCCACCGGGGAGCTGTTTTTT.

This chain joins TRBV3-1 (or the pseudogene TRBV3-2) and TRBJ2-1; 14 nucleotides line up with TRBD2. Losses at the gene ends were 8 bases for V and 6 bases for J; bases not matched to a gene: 3. The CDR3 totals 14 residues. Germline V gives CDR1 LGHDT, CDR2 YNNKEL (reference sequence). The CDR3 DNA reads TGTGCCAGCGGCGGACTAGCGGGGGGCAATGAGCAGTTCTTC. Amino acids: CASGGLAGGNEQFF.

This clone was seen just once. V and J are TRBV28 and TRBJ1-1; 7 bases agree with TRBD1. With 3 bases clipped from V and 4 bases from J, the junction kept 8 bases outside the gene matches. Germline V CDR1 and CDR2: MDHEN, SYDVKM. This CDR3 spans 15 amino acids. CDR3 sequence: CASSFSDPGGTEAFF. The CDR3 coding sequence is TGTGCCAGCAGTTTCTCGGACCCAGGGGGCACTGAAGCTTTCTTT.